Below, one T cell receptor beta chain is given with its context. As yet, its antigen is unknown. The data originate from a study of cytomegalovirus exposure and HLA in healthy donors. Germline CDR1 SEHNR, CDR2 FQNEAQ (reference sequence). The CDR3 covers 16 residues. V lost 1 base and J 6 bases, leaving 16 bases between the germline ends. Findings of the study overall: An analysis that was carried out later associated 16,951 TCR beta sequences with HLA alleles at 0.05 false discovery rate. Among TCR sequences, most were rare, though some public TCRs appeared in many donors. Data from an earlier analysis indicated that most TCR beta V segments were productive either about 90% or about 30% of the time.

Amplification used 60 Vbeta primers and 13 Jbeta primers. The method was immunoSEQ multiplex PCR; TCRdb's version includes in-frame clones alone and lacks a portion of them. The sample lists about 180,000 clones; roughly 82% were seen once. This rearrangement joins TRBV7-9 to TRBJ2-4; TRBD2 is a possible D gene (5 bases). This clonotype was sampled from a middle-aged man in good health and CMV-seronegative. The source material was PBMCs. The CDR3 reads CASSLDLGLTLNIQYF. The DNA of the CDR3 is TGTGCCAGCAGCTTAGACCTAGGACTTACCCTAAACATTCAGTACTTC.